The 14 T cell receptor beta chains below all came from one sample that was sequenced in a study of cytomegalovirus exposure and HLA in healthy donors. Primers included in the PCR were 60 Vbeta and 13 Jbeta primers. Clones were sequenced by immunoSEQ multiplex PCR, and TCRdb holds only the in-frame ones, with some missing. The table lists about 38,000 clones, 55% to 75% of them singletons, with 15% to 20% in the top ten. The sequenced sample consisted of PBMCs. The receptors stem from a man over 45 in good health and CMV-seropositive.

This clone was detected only a few times. V is TRBV28 and J is TRBJ1-5; 7 bases are a match to TRBD1. Germline CDR1 and CDR2: MDHEN and SYDVKM. The V gene end was trimmed by 6 bases and the J gene end by 1 base; junction bases not matched to a gene: 6. The CDR3 spans 15 residues. The CDR3 sequence is CASSRGRGSNQPQHF. CDR3 DNA: TGTGCCAGCAGCCGTGGCAGGGGGAGCAATCAGCCCCAGCATTTT.

The V and J genes are TRBV7-9 and TRBJ1-1; unclear D gene. This CDR3 is built from 14 residues. The V gene lost 7 bases and the J gene lost 6 bases, with 18 bases spanning the gap. The germline V gene has CDR1 SEHNR and CDR2 FQNEAQ (reference sequence). This chain's CDR3 is CASNAAISGAEAFF. CDR3 DNA: TGTGCCAGCAACGCTGCCATCAGTGGAGCTGAAGCTTTCTTT.

This CDR3 is CASSLGTGTVSSGANVLTF. The DNA for the CDR3 is TGTGCCAGCAGCTTAGGCACCGGGACAGTGTCCTCTGGGGCCAACGTCCTGACTTTC. V usage is TRBV7-3 and J usage is TRBJ2-6; 7 bases line up with TRBD1. Germline V gene lookup returns CDR1 SGHTA and CDR2 FQGTGA. Germline trimming cut 2 bases from V and 0 bases from J; bases unmatched to any gene: 10. The CDR3 is 19 residues long.

This clone was counted only a few times. The gene calls are TRBV4-1 and TRBJ1-5; 9 nucleotides line up with TRBD1. This CDR3 region has 16 residues. The germline gives CDR1 MGHRA, CDR2 YSYEKL. Trimming cost V 3 bases and J 2 bases; bases outside gene matches: 5. This chain's CDR3 is CASSQWTGDGNQPQHF. The CDR3 DNA follows: TGCGCCAGCAGCCAGTGGACAGGGGATGGCAATCAGCCCCAGCATTTT.

J is TRBJ2-1 and V is TRBV9, with D maybe TRBD2 (5 bases). V was shortened by 2 bases and J by 10 bases, with 19 bases between the two germline ends. This CDR3 has 15 residues. Per germline, CDR1 SGDLS and CDR2 YYNGEE. The CDR3 nucleotides read TGTGCCAGCAGCGTGGAGGACTCCCCCATTGGGGAGCAGTTCTTC. This sequence encodes CASSVEDSPIGEQFF.

This clone was seen only a few times. The chain joins TRBV14 to TRBJ1-1; D is possibly TRBD1 (6 bases). The CDR3 runs 11 residues. Germline lookup yields CDR1 SGHDN and CDR2 FVKESK. V lost 6 bases, J lost 10 bases, and 12 bases lay in between. CDR3 residues: CASSTGSLAFF. The CDR3 bases are TGTGCCAGCAGTACAGGGAGTTTAGCTTTCTTT.

The chain carries TRBV29-1 and TRBJ1-1; D is perhaps TRBD1 (5 bases). Trimming took off 7 bases at V and 5 bases at J, with 14 bases between the two ends. The CDR3 sequence is 12 residues long. Germline assignment: CDR1 SQVTM and CDR2 ANQGSEA. The CDR3 nucleotides are TGCAGCGGTGGGGCAGGGTGGACTGAAGCTTTCTTT. This translates into CSGGAGWTEAFF.

V is TRBV7-6 and J is TRBJ2-3; 9 nucleotides match TRBD2. The V and J ends lost 4 bases and 4 bases, in that order; junction bases with no gene match: 27. The CDR3 length is 22 residues. Germline lookup yields CDR1 SGHVS and CDR2 FNYEAQ. CDR3: CASSYSPQASGIIPSGSDTQYF. The CDR3 coding sequence is TGTGCCAGCAGCTATAGCCCCCAGGCTAGCGGGATTATCCCGTCCGGATCAGATACGCAGTATTTT.

V and J are TRBV15 and TRBJ2-1, with 10 positions matching TRBD1. The CDR3 spans 16 residues. Trimming cost V 3 bases and J 6 bases; bases outside gene matches: 8. Germline V lookup: CDR1 LNHNV, CDR2 YYDKDF (reference sequence). For the CDR3, the DNA is TGTGCCACCAGCAGTGAGACAGGGGGCGGAGGCAATGAGCAGTTCTTC. Amino acid sequence: CATSSETGGGGNEQFF. The whole variable domain, filled in from reference TRBV15 and TRBJ2-1, reads DAMVIQNPRYQVTQFGKPVTLSCSQTLNHNVMYWYQQKSSQAPKLLFHYYDKDFNNEADTPDNFQSRRPNTSFCFLDIRSPGLGDTAMYLCATSSETGGGGNEQFFGPGTRLTVL.

The chain carries TRBV5-1 and TRBJ2-5; TRBD1 matches at 10 bases. The CDR3 is 16 amino acids. With V trimmed by 5 bases and J by 4 bases, 11 bases remained unmatched. Germline values: CDR1 SGHRS, CDR2 YFSETQ. For the CDR3, the DNA is TGCGCCAGCAGTTATTCCGGGACAGGGGTCGGAGAGACCCAGTACTTC. As protein: CASSYSGTGVGETQYF. Variable domain in full (rest from reference TRBV5-1 and TRBJ2-5): KAGVTQTPRYLIKTRGQQVTLSCSPISGHRSVSWYQQTPGQGLQFLFEYFSETQRNKGNFPGRFSGRQFSNSRSEMNVSTLELGDSALYLCASSYSGTGVGETQYFGPGTRLLVL.

This clone was detected once. The rearrangement uses TRBV7-3 and TRBJ1-1; D not certain. This CDR3 has 14 amino acids. Germline V gene lookup returns CDR1 SGHTA and CDR2 FQGTGA. V was cut by 0 bases and J by 6 bases, with 11 bases left in between. The CDR3 here is CASSLTTDAAEAFF. The CDR3 DNA reads as TGTGCCAGCAGCTTAACCACTGATGCCGCTGAAGCTTTCTTT.

The CDR3 loop is CAYRGQASSYNSPLHF. In DNA, the CDR3 is TGTGCCTATAGGGGGCAGGCTAGCTCCTATAATTCACCCCTCCACTTT. The V gene is TRBV7-3, the J gene TRBJ1-6; TRBD1 aligns across 7 bases. The CDR3 totals 16 residues. Germline V lookup: CDR1 SGHTA, CDR2 FQGTGA. V trimming: 11 bases; J trimming: 0 bases; junction bases outside the gene matches: 10.

A single count supports this clone. This chain uses TRBV5-1 with TRBJ2-1, with TRBD2 as a possible D gene (7 bases). Germline values: CDR1 SGHRS, CDR2 YFSETQ. The CDR3 length is 15 residues. Trimming shortened V by 3 bases and J by 5 bases, and 15 bases separated the two germline ends. CDR3 region: CASSWRGGTNNEQFF. The CDR3 coding sequence is TGCGCCAGCAGCTGGAGGGGGGGGACCAACAATGAGCAGTTCTTC.

This chain joins TRBV9 and TRBJ1-2, with D possibly being TRBD1 (6 bases). CDR1 and CDR2 (germline): SGDLS, YYNGEE. Trimming took off 6 bases at V and 13 bases at J, with 25 bases between the two ends. The CDR3 has 14 amino acids. The CDR3 DNA is TGTGCCAGCACGAAGACTGACAGGCCGGGAGGGAGCACCTTC. Protein sequence: CASTKTDRPGGSTF.